The clone carrying this T cell receptor beta chain was counted between two and nine times. Antigen: not known. This sequence may be a read error, since a much larger clone differs from it by one base. RNA transcripts gave rise to amplified TCR beta CDR3 regions. During a first-round RT-PCR of the TCR CDR3, the HTBI primer set was used. MiXCR, run by TCRdb on the multiplex PCR reads, gives a single entry per CDR3 protein. Of some 250,000 distinct CDR3 sequences in the sample, roughly 15% are singletons; the top ten hold 13%. This specimen comes from a study of T cells in Graves' hyperthyroidism and ophthalmopathy. Overall study findings and caveats: The model foresaw ophthalmopathy a median 6.5 months prior to onset.

CDR3 length: 15 amino acids. The V end lost 4 bases, the J end lost 7 bases, and 16 bases lay between the germline ends. Orbital computed tomography, thyroid ultrasound, serum thyroxine and TRAb, and clinical symptoms together informed the diagnoses. Sequenced sample: blood. V and J are TRBV12-3 or TRBV12-4 and TRBJ2-2; the D is unclear. This TCR derives from a middle-aged woman with Graves' hyperthyroidism that later progressed to Graves' ophthalmopathy. The CDR3 loop reads CASSSKLRPGGELFF. The CDR3 DNA is TGTGCCAGCAGTTCTAAATTGAGACCGGGCGGGGAGCTGTTTTTT.